This entry concerns a single T cell receptor beta chain. Its antigen is still unknown. Memory CD4+ cells were the fraction left after CD45RA+ naive selection. The sample comes from a study of shared clonotypes between healthy human individuals. The study, taken as a whole, reports: A few donors showed sharing of 4.5% to 6% of naive CD4 clonotypes. A generally larger estimated richness was seen in naive subsets than in memory subsets. Compared with clonotypes that all four donors shared, non-shared clonotypes had lower generation probabilities.

Germline V lookup: CDR1 SGHTA, CDR2 FQGNSA. CDR3 size: 13 residues. Trimming cost V 5 bases and J 5 bases, with 12 bases left between them. Assay used: immunoSEQ multiplex PCR; TCRdb lists only in-frame clones, some missing. The data hold around 2,000,000 clones, with roughly 94% observed a single time. The sequence derives from a man aged 18 to 29 in good health. Material: naive CD4+ T cells sorted from blood. The subset was: CD45RA+ positively selected. V gene TRBV7-2 combines with J gene TRBJ2-5, with D uncertain. The CDR3 is CASSGQQVETQYF. CDR3 DNA sequence: TGTGCCAGCAGCGGGCAGCAGGTCGAGACCCAGTACTTC.